The 24 T cell receptor beta chains given below trace back to one sample, sequenced in a study of blood T cell repertoires in COVID-19. Assay: immunoSEQ multiplex PCR; the TCRdb copy retains only in-frame clones and omits some. The sample records around 250,000 clones, 86% being singletons. Specimen: peripheral blood. These TCRs come from an elderly man with acute or convalescent COVID-19.

This clone has only one observation. This chain links TRBV18 with TRBJ2-2; D gene ambiguous. Germline lookup yields CDR1 KGHSH and CDR2 LQKENI. Between the trimmed V and J ends, which lost 3 bases and 5 bases, there was a span of 7 bases. The CDR3 runs to 13 residues. CDR3 sequence reads: CASSPRVTGELFF. The CDR3, as DNA: TGTGCCAGCTCACCCCGGGTAACCGGGGAGCTGTTTTTT.

The genes are TRBV5-1 and TRBJ2-1; no reliable D call. CDR1 is SGHRS and CDR2 is YFSETQ in the germline V gene. V shed 0 bases and J shed 9 bases, with 22 bases lying between them. The CDR3 spans 17 residues. Here the CDR3 reads CASSLAEPGRTPSEQFF. CDR3 in DNA: TGCGCCAGCAGCTTGGCGGAGCCTGGTCGAACCCCCAGTGAGCAGTTCTTC.

The chain has TRBV5-6 and TRBJ2-1; D may be TRBD1 (6 bases). The V gene lost 3 bases and the J gene lost 3 bases, with 13 bases spanning the gap. Germline CDR1 is SGHDT and CDR2 is YYEEEE. The CDR3 consists of 15 residues. This CDR3 is CASSSAGVNYNEQFF. The CDR3 DNA sequence: TGTGCCAGCAGCTCCGCAGGGGTGAACTACAATGAGCAGTTCTTC.

This clone was counted a single time. The chain has TRBV2 and TRBJ2-5; TRBD1 matches 8 bases. Germline V gene sequence: CDR1 SNHLY, CDR2 FYNNEI. The trim removed 7 bases at V and 6 bases at J, leaving 16 bases unmatched. This CDR3 region has 16 residues. CDR3 protein: CASNGGGQGDGKTQYF. CDR3 DNA sequence: TGTGCCAGCAACGGGGGTGGACAGGGAGATGGAAAGACCCAGTACTTC. The whole variable domain, remainder taken from reference TRBV2 and TRBJ2-5, is EPEVTQTPSHQVTQMGQEVILRCVPISNHLYFYWYRQILGQKVEFLVSFYNNEISEKSEIFDDQFSVERPDGSNFTLKIRSTKLEDSAMYFCASNGGGQGDGKTQYFGPGTRLLVL.

This chain uses TRBV3-1 (or the pseudogene TRBV3-2) with TRBJ2-7; D may be TRBD2 (6 bases). V lost 0 bases and J lost 6, with 12 bases in between. The length of the CDR3 is 14 residues. Germline V gives CDR1 LGHDT, CDR2 YNNKEL (reference sequence). DNA for the CDR3: TGTGCCAGCAGCCAAGACGGAACTAGCCTCGAGCAGTACTTC. Its translation: CASSQDGTSLEQYF.

The genes are TRBV29-1 and TRBJ1-1; no reliable D call. The V gene's germline CDR1 is SQVTM and CDR2 ANQGSEA. CDR3 length: 11 residues. V was shortened by 7 bases and J by 3 bases, with 9 bases between the two germline ends. CDR3 region: CSALGDTEAFF. Here the CDR3 DNA reads TGCAGCGCCCTGGGAGACACTGAAGCTTTCTTT.

This clone was seen just once. The V call is TRBV9, the J call TRBJ1-1; D not resolved. The germline V gene has CDR1 SGDLS and CDR2 YYNGEE. The CDR3 totals 14 residues. The V gene lost 3 bases and the J gene lost 5 bases, with 14 bases spanning the gap. This CDR3 is CASSELSSGTEAFF. CDR3 nucleotides: TGTGCCAGCAGCGAGTTATCTTCCGGGACTGAAGCTTTCTTT.

The chain is built from TRBV29-1 and TRBJ1-2; D gene uncertain. The CDR3 loop spans 13 amino acids. Trimming removed 1 base from V and 7 bases from J, with 13 bases in between. Germline CDR1 is SQVTM and CDR2 is ANQGSEA. CDR3 sequence: CSVEGGVPFGYTF. For the CDR3, the DNA is TGCAGCGTTGAAGGAGGAGTCCCTTTTGGCTACACCTTC.

This sequence joins TRBV7-2 and TRBJ1-5; tentative D call: TRBD1 (6 bases). Germline CDR1 reads SGHTA; CDR2 reads FQGNSA. The CDR3 is made up of 13 amino acids. The germline V and J ends were trimmed by 6 bases and 5 bases, with 11 bases remaining between them. DNA for the CDR3: TGTGCCAGCAGTACGGACAGCCATCAGCCCCAGCATTTT. Amino acids: CASSTDSHQPQHF.

The rearrangement joins TRBV9 to TRBJ2-2, with 12 bases matching TRBD2. The germline V gene has CDR1 SGDLS and CDR2 YYNGEE. This CDR3 is built from 17 residues. J lost 4 bases, V lost 0 bases, and 4 bases had no gene match. The CDR3 protein is CASSVGPSGRGTGELFF. CDR3 coding DNA: TGTGCCAGCAGCGTAGGCCCTAGCGGGAGGGGCACCGGGGAGCTGTTTTTT.

V usage is TRBV20-1 and J usage is TRBJ1-6; 7 bases are a match to TRBD1. The J segment lost 14 bases and the V segment lost 3 bases, leaving 10 bases of the junction unmatched. This CDR3 spans 13 amino acids. Germline V gives CDR1 DFQATT, CDR2 SNEGSKA (reference sequence). CDR3 sequence reads: CSASPGQLIALHF. CDR3 nucleotide sequence: TGCAGTGCTAGTCCGGGACAGCTTATAGCCCTCCACTTT.

The rearrangement joins TRBV11-3 to TRBJ2-3; TRBD1 aligns across 8 bases. V dropped 1 base and J dropped 3; count of bases not matched to a gene: 3. Germline V lookup: CDR1 SGHNT, CDR2 YENEEA. This CDR3 is 15 amino acids long. The CDR3 loop is CASSLAGGRTDTQYF. CDR3 DNA sequence: TGTGCCAGCAGCTTAGCAGGGGGCAGGACAGATACGCAGTATTTT.

This chain joins TRBV13 and TRBJ1-4, with D possibly being TRBD1 (5 bases). Germline V gene lookup returns CDR1 PRHDT and CDR2 FYEKMQ (reference sequence). The germline V and J ends were trimmed by 6 bases and 8 bases, with 16 bases remaining between them. The length of the CDR3 is 14 residues. The CDR3 nucleotides read TGTGCCAGCAGTTATGGGGGGAGGGAGGAAAAACTGTTTTTT. This sequence encodes CASSYGGREEKLFF. The full variable domain, its missing parts supplied by reference TRBV13 and TRBJ1-4, is AAGVIQSPRHLIKEKRETATLKCYPIPRHDTVYWYQQGPGQDPQFLISFYEKMQSDKGSIPDRFSAQQFSDYHSELNMSSLELGDSALYFCASSYGGREEKLFFGSGTQLSVL.

This chain uses TRBV9 with TRBJ2-7; 8 bases align to TRBD2. The CDR3 totals 14 residues. With 8 bases clipped from V and 6 bases from J, the junction kept 13 bases outside the gene matches. The germline gives CDR1 SGDLS, CDR2 YYNGEE. CDR3 sequence reads: CASGKGTRLVEQYF. In DNA, the CDR3 is TGTGCCAGTGGGAAAGGGACTAGGTTGGTCGAGCAGTACTTC.

This clone was counted between two and nine times. This chain joins TRBV6-5 and TRBJ1-1, with 11 bases lining up with TRBD1. V lost 4 bases and J lost 5; bases outside the gene matches: 6. The germline gives CDR1 MNHEY, CDR2 SVGAGI. This CDR3 is built from 15 residues. CDR3 loop: CASSSRDRGSTEAFF. CDR3 coding DNA: TGTGCCAGCAGTTCCCGGGACAGGGGGTCAACTGAAGCTTTCTTT.

The chain carries TRBV6-4 and TRBJ2-5; 11 bases match TRBD1. This CDR3 contains 13 residues. Trimming took 8 bases from V and 5 from J; bases not matched to a gene: 4. CDR1 is MRHNA and CDR2 is SNTAGT in the germline V gene. CDR3 sequence: CASARDRGETQYF. The DNA for the CDR3 is TGTGCCAGCGCCCGGGACAGGGGGGAGACCCAGTACTTC.

The CDR3 protein is CASSESRGGEQYF. CDR3 bases: TGTGCCAGCAGTGAAAGTAGGGGTGGCGAGCAGTACTTC. V and J are TRBV6-1 and TRBJ2-7; D is possibly TRBD1 (5 bases). CDR1 and CDR2 (germline): MNHNS, SASEGT. This CDR3 spans 13 amino acids. V shed 2 bases and J shed 6 bases, with 11 bases lying between them.

This chain links TRBV28 with TRBJ2-1; 10 bases map to TRBD2. The CDR3 is made up of 16 amino acids. Germline CDR1 MDHEN, CDR2 SYDVKM. V shed 9 bases and J 5 bases; nucleotides not matched to a gene: 13. The CDR3 here is CASTSNSGGFHNEQFF. For the CDR3, the DNA is TGTGCCAGTACCTCTAATAGCGGGGGGTTCCACAATGAGCAGTTCTTC.

A single count supports this clone. The chain uses TRBV10-3 and TRBJ2-5, with D maybe TRBD2 (6 bases). Germline-derived CDR1 and CDR2 are ENHRY and SYGVKD. The CDR3 has 12 residues. V lost 6 bases, J lost 5 bases, and 10 bases lay in between. This CDR3 is CAIRGGVETQYF. For the CDR3, the DNA is TGTGCCATCAGGGGCGGGGTCGAGACCCAGTACTTC.

This chain uses TRBV28 with TRBJ2-4; D is uncertain. The germline V gene has CDR1 MDHEN and CDR2 SYDVKM. The V and J ends lost 5 bases and 2 bases respectively, with 13 bases between them. The CDR3 has 15 residues. CDR3 bases: TGTGCCAGCAGTGAAATCGGTGAATCCAAAAACATTCAGTACTTC. As protein: CASSEIGESKNIQYF.

The chain links TRBV18 to TRBJ2-7; 8 nucleotides line up with TRBD1. V lost 4 bases, J lost 3 bases, and 2 bases stayed unmatched. Looked up from germline, CDR1 is KGHSH and CDR2 is LQKENI. The CDR3 covers 13 residues. The CDR3 sequence: CASSRDRLYEQYF. DNA for the CDR3: TGTGCCAGCTCACGGGACAGGCTCTACGAGCAGTACTTC.

V gene TRBV19 combines with J gene TRBJ1-5; weak D call: TRBD1 (5 bases). The CDR3 sequence is 16 residues long. Trimming shortened V by 1 base and J by 0 bases, and 10 bases separated the two germline ends. CDR1 is LNHDA, CDR2 SQIVND, per germline (reference sequence). The chain's CDR3 is CASSIVRQISNQPQHF. DNA for the CDR3: TGTGCCAGTAGTATAGTAAGACAGATTAGCAATCAGCCCCAGCATTTT.

V usage is TRBV7-9 and J usage is TRBJ2-3; D is possibly TRBD1 (5 bases). Germline V CDR1 and CDR2: SEHNR, FQNEAQ (reference sequence). This CDR3 region has 12 residues. Trimming stripped 5 bases from V and 5 bases from J, with 8 bases between. CDR3 amino acids: CASSPGLDTQYF. The CDR3 coding sequence is TGTGCCAGCAGCCCAGGGCTAGATACGCAGTATTTT. Based on the CDR3 plus reference TRBV7-9 and TRBJ2-3, the full variable domain is DTGVSQNPRHKITKRGQNVTFRCDPISEHNRLYWYRQTLGQGPEFLTYFQNEAQLEKSRLLSDRFSAERPKGSFSTLEIQRTEQGDSAMYLCASSPGLDTQYFGPGTRLTVL.

The rearrangement uses TRBV23-1 and TRBJ2-7, with D possibly TRBD2 on 6 matching bases. TRBV23-1 is an ORF for which the function is uncertain. V lost 8 bases to trimming and J lost 5 bases, with 19 bases between them. This CDR3 region has 14 residues. The CDR3 bases are TGCGCCAGCCTTGGGGCGGGAAAGAGGGACGAGCAGTACTTC. Its protein is CASLGAGKRDEQYF.